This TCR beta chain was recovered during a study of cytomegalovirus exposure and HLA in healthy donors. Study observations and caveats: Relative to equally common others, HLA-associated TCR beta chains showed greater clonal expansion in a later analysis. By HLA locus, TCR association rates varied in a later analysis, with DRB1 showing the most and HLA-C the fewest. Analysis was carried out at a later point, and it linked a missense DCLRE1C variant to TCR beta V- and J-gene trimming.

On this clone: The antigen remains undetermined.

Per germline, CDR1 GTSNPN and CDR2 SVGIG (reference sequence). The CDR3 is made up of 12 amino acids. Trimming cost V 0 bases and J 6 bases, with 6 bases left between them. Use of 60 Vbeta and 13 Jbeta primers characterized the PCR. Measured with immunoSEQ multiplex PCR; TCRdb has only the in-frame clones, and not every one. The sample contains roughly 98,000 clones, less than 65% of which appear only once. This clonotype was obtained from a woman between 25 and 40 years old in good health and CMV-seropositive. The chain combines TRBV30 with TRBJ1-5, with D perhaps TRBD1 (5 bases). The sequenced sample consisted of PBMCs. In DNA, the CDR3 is TGTGCCTGGAGTGTCCAGGGTCAGCCCCAGCATTTT. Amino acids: CAWSVQGQPQHF.